The 19 T cell receptor beta chains below all came from one sample that was sequenced in a study of T cell repertoires in cytomegalovirus infection (dated by TCRdb to the late 2010s). The sequencer was an Illumina HiSeq 1500. Through fastp at Q25 and MiXCR, TCRdb rebuilt clones from the public reads, retaining in-frame beta chains. One record per CDR3 amino acid sequence lists the most common genes and DNA. The sample data list roughly 630,000 distinct CDR3 sequences, and roughly a quarter of these were observed just once. 6.5% to 10% of the sample rests with the top ten. Sequencing input: CD8+ T cells from PBMCs. The receptors stem from a human donor in good health (CMV status not recorded). Some clones in this sample may be carry-over from other donors' samples.

V gene TRBV7-9 combines with J gene TRBJ1-1, with 9 bases identical to TRBD1. The length of the CDR3 is 12 residues. Germline V CDR1 and CDR2: SEHNR, FQNEAQ (reference sequence). Germline trimming cut 11 bases from V and 3 bases from J; bases unmatched to any gene: 4. The CDR3 DNA follows: TGTGCCGGACGACAGGGGGACACTGAAGCTTTCTTT. The encoded protein is CAGRQGDTEAFF.

This clonotype was counted a few times. The chain recombines TRBV5-5 with TRBJ2-1; D gene unclear. This CDR3 comprises 12 residues. Between the trimmed V and J ends, which lost 2 bases and 8 bases, there was a span of 8 bases. Per the germline V gene, CDR1 is SGHKS and CDR2 is YYEKEE (reference sequence). DNA for the CDR3: TGTGCCAGCAGCTTTAGTTTCGATGAGCAGTTCTTC. As protein: CASSFSFDEQFF.

This clonotype was recorded at least ten times. This chain joins TRBV7-3 and TRBJ2-1, with D possibly matching TRBD2 (5 bases). Trimming left V 3 bases short and J 3 bases short, with 15 bases between. In germline, CDR1 is SGHTA, CDR2 FQGTGA. This CDR3 contains 16 residues. The CDR3 loop reads CASSFGYGESYNEQFF. CDR3 in DNA: TGTGCCAGCAGCTTTGGTTACGGGGAAAGCTACAATGAGCAGTTCTTC.

The chain combines TRBV18 with TRBJ1-1, with 11 bases lining up with TRBD1. V lost 3 bases to trimming and J lost 5 bases; unmatched junction nucleotides: 8. Germline V gene sequence: CDR1 KGHSH, CDR2 LQKENI. The CDR3 length is 16 residues. The CDR3 sequence: CASSPSDRGPRTEAFF. The DNA of the CDR3 is TGTGCCAGCTCACCCTCGGACAGGGGGCCTCGGACTGAAGCTTTCTTT.

Only a few counts were recorded for this clonotype. V is TRBV20-1 and J is TRBJ2-1; TRBD2 agrees at 10 bases. Trimming removed 6 bases from V and 8 bases from J; junction bases left unmatched: 7. CDR1 and CDR2 from the germline V gene are DFQATT and SNEGSKA (reference sequence). The CDR3 consists of 13 residues. CDR3 residues: CSASGGAIYEQFF. In nucleotides, the CDR3 is TGCAGTGCCAGCGGGGGGGCTATCTATGAGCAGTTCTTC.

V and J are TRBV10-3 and TRBJ1-6; D perhaps matches TRBD1 (5 bases). Looked up from germline, CDR1 is ENHRY and CDR2 is SYGVKD. The CDR3 covers 16 residues. V was cut by 6 bases and J by 2 bases, with 14 bases left in between. The CDR3 region has the DNA TGTGCCATCAGCAGGGACGGAAGCCCCTATAATTCACCCCTCCACTTT. Its protein product is CAISRDGSPYNSPLHF.

The chain employs TRBV6-8 and TRBJ2-1; TRBD1 matches at 10 bases. The CDR3 spans 14 residues. V was clipped by 7 bases and J by 9 bases; unmatched bases: 9. CDR1 and CDR2 from the germline V gene are MNHGY and SAAAGT. The CDR3 region is CASTHTTGGLEQFF. In DNA, the CDR3 is TGTGCCAGCACCCACACGACAGGGGGCCTTGAGCAGTTCTTC.

This clonotype was counted a few times. This chain connects TRBV20-1 to TRBJ1-5; D might be TRBD1 (5 bases). Germline V gene data show CDR1 as DFQATT and CDR2 as SNEGSKA (reference sequence). The CDR3 sequence is 17 residues long. Trimming removed 0 bases from V and 1 base from J, with 16 bases in between. The chain's CDR3 is CSARDWGRSMSNQPQHF. Written as DNA, the CDR3 is TGCAGTGCTAGAGACTGGGGACGATCTATGAGCAATCAGCCCCAGCATTTT.

The rearrangement uses TRBV15 and TRBJ1-6, with 7 positions matching TRBD1. CDR3 size: 15 residues. J gave up 7 bases and V 5 bases, and 8 bases lay outside the gene matches. Germline-derived CDR1 and CDR2 are LNHNV and YYDKDF (reference sequence). CDR3: CATSVRQGKNSPLHF. The CDR3 DNA is TGTGCCACCAGCGTCCGACAGGGCAAGAATTCACCCCTCCACTTT.

This clonotype was detected many times. The chain links TRBV19 to TRBJ2-1, with 9 bases matching TRBD2. From germline, CDR1 is LNHDA and CDR2 SQIVND (reference sequence). V was pared by 8 bases and J by 2 bases, with 4 bases of the junction left unmatched. The CDR3 has 14 residues. The CDR3 reads CASGWTSAYNEQFF. DNA for the CDR3: TGTGCCAGTGGCTGGACTAGCGCCTACAATGAGCAGTTCTTC.

There are a few counts of this clonotype. The genes are TRBV6-8 and TRBJ2-1; possibly TRBD2 for D (6 bases). The CDR3 has 16 residues. V gave up 4 bases and J gave up 10 bases, with 23 bases separating them. Germline V lookup: CDR1 MNHGY, CDR2 SAAAGT. The CDR3 sequence: CASSLLNVGASGEQFF. The CDR3 DNA sequence: TGTGCCAGCAGTTTACTCAATGTAGGAGCGAGCGGGGAGCAGTTCTTC.

The chain carries TRBV15 and TRBJ2-7; D is unclear. Trimming removed 3 bases at V and 6 bases at J, with 12 bases between. CDR3 size: 13 residues. Looked up from germline, CDR1 is LNHNV and CDR2 is YYDKDF (reference sequence). This CDR3 is CATSSYLESEQYF. The CDR3 nucleotides are TGTGCCACCAGCAGTTACCTCGAGAGCGAGCAGTACTTC.

This clonotype has more than one count but fewer than ten. The CDR3 spells CSAPEGAVYNSPLHF. The CDR3 region has the DNA TGCAGTGCCCCAGAGGGGGCAGTCTATAATTCACCCCTCCACTTT. V and J are TRBV20-1 and TRBJ1-6, with TRBD1 matching over 7 bases. This CDR3 is 15 amino acids long. Per the germline V gene, CDR1 is DFQATT and CDR2 is SNEGSKA (reference sequence). The V segment lost 6 bases and the J segment 3 bases; nucleotides outside the gene matches: 8.

The rearrangement uses TRBV28 and TRBJ2-6; D gene unclear. With 7 bases removed from V and 0 bases from J, the gap between germline ends came to 16 bases. The CDR3 length is 17 residues. Germline CDR1 reads MDHEN; CDR2 reads SYDVKM. This CDR3 is CASTPNFSASGANVLTF. The CDR3 nucleotides are TGTGCCAGCACCCCAAACTTTTCAGCCTCTGGGGCCAACGTCCTGACTTTC.

This sequence joins TRBV6-5 and TRBJ2-3; D assignment may be TRBD1 or TRBD2 (5 bases each). Germline values: CDR1 MNHEY, CDR2 SVGAGI. CDR3 length equals 15 residues. Trimming pared 0 bases from V and 4 bases from J, leaving 11 bases between. CDR3 amino acids: CASSYSVGGADTQYF. The CDR3 DNA reads TGTGCCAGCAGTTACTCGGTTGGGGGAGCAGATACGCAGTATTTT.

In its sample, this clonotype was seen a few times. This chain links TRBV18 with TRBJ1-6; D remains ambiguous. This CDR3 has 14 residues. CDR1 is KGHSH, CDR2 LQKENI, per germline. Trimming removed 3 bases at V and 6 bases at J, with 9 bases between. CDR3: CASSPAGFNSPLHF. The CDR3 nucleotides read TGTGCCAGCTCACCGGCGGGATTTAATTCACCCCTCCACTTT.

This clonotype was picked up a small number of times. The genes are TRBV28 and TRBJ2-3, with TRBD2 matching over 13 bases. The V gene's germline CDR1 is MDHEN and CDR2 SYDVKM. The CDR3 sequence is 19 residues long. The trim removed 3 bases at V and 3 bases at J, leaving 12 bases unmatched. In nucleotides, the CDR3 is TGTGCCAGCAGTTTCCCCCAACTAGCGGGGGGGCCGGAGACAGATACGCAGTATTTT. Protein sequence: CASSFPQLAGGPETDTQYF.

The rearrangement joins TRBV7-9 to TRBJ2-1; D is possibly TRBD2 (6 bases). The J call may not be correct, given that the DNA end is closer to TRBJ2-7. This CDR3 is 12 amino acids long. Germline CDR1 is SEHNR and CDR2 is FQNEAQ (reference sequence). The CDR3 DNA sequence: TGTGCCATATCGGGGGAGGACAATGAGCAGTACTTC. It yields the protein CAISGEDNEQYF.

This clonotype was observed once. The rearrangement uses TRBV19 and TRBJ1-1; 10 nucleotides match TRBD1. The CDR3 sequence is 15 residues long. Germline CDR1 LNHDA, CDR2 SQIVND (reference sequence). Trimming removed 3 bases from V and 8 bases from J; junction bases left unmatched: 9. The CDR3 region is CASSMAGTGESEAFF. DNA for the CDR3: TGTGCCAGTAGTATGGCTGGGACAGGGGAAAGCGAAGCTTTCTTT. The full variable domain, rest sourced from reference TRBV19 and TRBJ1-1, is DGGITQSPKYLFRKEGQNVTLSCEQNLNHDAMYWYRQDPGQGLRLIYYSQIVNDFQKGDIAEGYSVSREKKESFPLTVTSAQKNPTAFYLCASSMAGTGESEAFFGQGTRLTVV.